These 21 T cell receptor beta chains originate from one sample sequenced in a study of immune characterization of retroperitoneal liposarcoma. TCRdb reanalysed the PCR reads using MiXCR and keeps one entry per CDR3 protein. The table lists fewer than 13,000 distinct CDR3 sequences, roughly 26% of them singletons. Sequenced input: tumor tissue. These receptors were obtained from a male donor with retroperitoneal liposarcoma.

This clonotype qualifies as medium-sized. V usage is TRBV6-1 and J usage is TRBJ2-3; D unresolved. The V gene lost 5 bases and the J gene lost 2 bases, with 5 bases spanning the gap. The germline V gene encodes CDR1 MNHNS and CDR2 SASEGT. This CDR3 has 12 residues. CDR3 loop: CASSPNTDTQYF. The DNA of the CDR3 is TGTGCCAGCAGTCCGAACACAGATACGCAGTATTTT.

This chain uses TRBV27 with TRBJ2-2, with a possible D match to TRBD1 (6 bases). This CDR3 contains 16 residues. CDR1 and CDR2 (germline): MNHEY, SMNVEV (reference sequence). Trimming stripped 7 bases from V and 5 bases from J, with 20 bases between. The CDR3 region has the DNA TGTGCCAGCACCCTACTTGACAGGTTTCATACCGGGGAGCTGTTTTTT. Translation gives CASTLLDRFHTGELFF.

Concerning this clonotype: One end of the junction is discordant with germline, which a read error may explain. The chain is built from TRBV5-3 and TRBJ2-1; TRBD2 agrees at 7 bases. The better agreement between TRBJ2-7 and the DNA end casts doubt on the J call. TRBV5-3 is classed as an ORF, of uncertain function. The CDR3 length is 15 residues. In DNA, the CDR3 is TGTGCCAGCAGCTTGAGGCGGGAGATCTACAATGAGCAGTACTTC. Its translation is CASSLRREIYNEQYF.

Remarks on this clonotype: This sequence may be a read error, since a much larger clone differs from it by one base. The chain couples TRBV12-5 to TRBJ2-1; D unresolved. CDR3 length equals 13 residues. Per germline, CDR1 LGHNT and CDR2 FRNRAP. Trimming cost V 5 bases and J 13 bases, with 18 bases left between them. In nucleotides, the CDR3 is TGTGCTAGTGGTCCCTCACACCAAGAGACCCAGTTCTTC. It encodes CASGPSHQETQFF.

CDR3 bases: TGCGCCAGAGAGAAGGGAGGGGATGTTTTGAACAATGAGCAGTACTTC. Translation gives CAREKGGDVLNNEQYF. The chain links TRBV10-1 to TRBJ2-1; 7 bases align to TRBD2. Matching the DNA end better, TRBJ2-7 makes the J call doubtful. In germline, CDR1 is WNHNN, CDR2 SYGVQD (reference sequence). This CDR3 has 16 residues.

The chain links TRBV7-8 to TRBJ2-3; 7 bases are a match to TRBD2. CDR3 length: 14 residues. Germline V CDR1 and CDR2: SGHVS, FQNEAQ. Germline trimming cut 5 bases from V and 5 bases from J; bases unmatched to any gene: 7. The CDR3 here is CASSRLAFQDTQYF. In nucleotides, the CDR3 is TGTGCCAGCAGCCGACTAGCTTTCCAAGATACGCAGTATTTT.

This chain links TRBV7-2 with TRBJ2-1; the match to TRBD2 covers 10 bases. This CDR3 is 15 amino acids long. V shed 3 bases and J 9 bases; nucleotides not matched to a gene: 8. Germline CDR1 and CDR2: SGHTA and FQGNSA. The CDR3, as DNA: TGTGCCAGCAGCTTGTCCACTAGCGGGACAGGTGAGCAGTTCTTC. It codes for CASSLSTSGTGEQFF.

CDR3 protein: CASANTGGQPQHF. The DNA for the CDR3 is TGTGCCAGCGCGAACACAGGGGGTCAGCCCCAGCATTTT. This chain joins TRBV6-1 and TRBJ1-5; 8 bases are a match to TRBD1. Germline assignment: CDR1 MNHNS and CDR2 SASEGT. Losses at the gene ends were 8 bases for V and 6 bases for J; bases not matched to a gene: 6. The CDR3 has 13 residues.

This clonotype was found a few times. The genes are TRBV10-2 and TRBJ2-4; D perhaps matches TRBD2 (6 bases). The J call may not be correct, given that the DNA end is closer to TRBJ2-7. The CDR3 totals 14 residues. The germline gives CDR1 WSHSY, CDR2 SAAADI. The CDR3 here is CASTEDYPSYEQYF. For the CDR3, the DNA is TGCGCCAGCACCGAGGACTACCCCTCCTACGAGCAGTACTTC.

The DNA for the CDR3 is TGTGCCAGCAGTTTAGAGGGGACCGGGGAGCTGTTTTTT. Translating gives CASSLEGTGELFF. The chain recombines TRBV12-3 or TRBV12-4 with TRBJ2-2; possible D gene TRBD1, 5 bases. Trimming took 1 base from V and 5 from J, leaving 5 bases between them. The CDR3 consists of 13 residues.

The J gene is TRBJ2-1, the V gene TRBV6-1; D is perhaps TRBD2 (7 bases). This CDR3 comprises 14 residues. Germline V gene lookup returns CDR1 MNHNS and CDR2 SASEGT. Trimming removed 5 bases from V and 10 bases from J, with 18 bases in between. CDR3 DNA: TGTGCCAGCAGTTACAGTCGGGGGGCGCCCGAGCAGTTCTTC. Translating it yields CASSYSRGAPEQFF.

The sample holds a few counts of this clonotype. The chain couples TRBV6-1 to TRBJ1-5, with a tentative D call TRBD1 (6 bases). Trimming removed 0 bases at V and 2 bases at J, with 11 bases between. The length of the CDR3 is 16 residues. The V gene's germline CDR1 is MNHNS and CDR2 SASEGT. CDR3 residues: CASSEAGGSGNQPQHF. The CDR3 DNA reads as TGTGCCAGCAGTGAAGCTGGGGGCTCTGGCAATCAGCCCCAGCATTTT.

This clonotype is categorized as medium-sized. This chain uses TRBV6-1 with TRBJ2-1; no firm D call. The tail of the sequence fits TRBJ2-7 better, so the J call may be wrong. CDR3 length: 14 residues. CDR1 and CDR2 from the germline V gene are MNHNS and SASEGT. CDR3 loop: CASSEFYGSYEQYF. The CDR3 coding sequence is TGTGCCAGCAGTGAATTTTACGGCTCCTACGAGCAGTACTTC.

The gene calls are TRBV7-2 and TRBJ2-2; 7 bases map to TRBD1. The junction had 4 bases not matched to a gene; V was cut back by 1 base and J by 2 bases. This CDR3 spans 16 amino acids. Germline V gene sequence: CDR1 SGHTA, CDR2 FQGNSA. CDR3 in DNA: TGTGCCAGCAGCTTAGAGGGGGCGTTAAACACCGGGGAGCTGTTTTTT. It translates to CASSLEGALNTGELFF. Looking up the rest from reference TRBV7-2 and TRBJ2-2 gives the full variable domain: GAGVSQSPSNKVTEKGKDVELRCDPISGHTALYWYRQSLGQGLEFLIYFQGNSAPDKSGLPSDRFSAERTGGSVSTLTIQRTQQEDSAVYLCASSLEGALNTGELFFGEGSRLTVL.

In this sample, this clonotype turned up many times. The CDR3 region is CASRPDRLGGYTF. CDR3 sequence (DNA): TGTGCCAGCAGGCCTGACAGGTTAGGTGGCTACACCTTC. The genes are TRBV6-1 and TRBJ1-2; TRBD1 might be the D (6 bases). In germline, CDR1 is MNHNS, CDR2 SASEGT. V shed 6 bases and J shed 7 bases, with 15 bases lying between them. The CDR3 length is 13 residues.

A few counts support this clonotype. V gene TRBV12-3 or TRBV12-4 combines with J gene TRBJ2-1; TRBD1 aligns across 10 bases. The CDR3 runs to 13 residues. The junction had 9 bases not matched to a gene; V was cut back by 6 bases and J by 13 bases. CDR3 coding DNA: TGTGCCAGCAGAGGGACAGGGGTAGAGACCCAGTTCTTC. This translates into CASRGTGVETQFF.

The genes are TRBV7-4 and TRBJ2-3; TRBD1 might be the D (6 bases). The J call may be mistaken, given a closer DNA end match to TRBJ2-5. The CDR3 has 15 amino acids. Germline CDR1 reads SGHVT; CDR2 reads SQSDAQ. The CDR3 loop reads CASSLRTAMRETQYF. The CDR3 coding sequence is TGTGCCAGCAGCTTACGGACAGCGATGAGAGAGACCCAGTACTTC.

V and J are TRBV7-2 and TRBJ1-1, with 7 bases aligning to TRBD1. The germline V gene has CDR1 SGHTA and CDR2 FQGNSA. The CDR3 runs to 14 residues. V was clipped by 6 bases and J by 1 base; unmatched bases: 5. The DNA for the CDR3 is TGTGCCAGCAGGGACAGGTTAGGGAACACTGAAGCTTTCTTT. It encodes CASRDRLGNTEAFF. Complete variable domain (other parts from reference TRBV7-2 and TRBJ1-1): GAGVSQSPSNKVTEKGKDVELRCDPISGHTALYWYRQSLGQGLEFLIYFQGNSAPDKSGLPSDRFSAERTGGSVSTLTIQRTQQEDSAVYLCASRDRLGNTEAFFGQGTRLTVV.

In this sample, this clonotype is medium-sized. The chain has TRBV6-1 and TRBJ2-1; possibly TRBD1 or TRBD2 for D (6 bases each). The CDR3 contains 16 residues. With 5 bases removed from V and 10 bases from J, the gap between germline ends came to 24 bases. Per germline, CDR1 MNHNS and CDR2 SASEGT. The CDR3 nucleotides are TGTGCCAGCAGTTCCCGTAGGGGGGAGGACTCCTACGAGCAGTTCTTC. Its translation is CASSSRRGEDSYEQFF.

The rearrangement uses TRBV7-6 and TRBJ2-6; D possibly uses TRBD1 or TRBD2 (5 bases each). V lost 5 bases to trimming and J lost 7 bases, with 12 bases between them. In germline, CDR1 is SGHVS, CDR2 FNYEAQ. The CDR3 is 14 residues long. CDR3 protein: CASSPWDLANVLTF. Written as DNA, the CDR3 is TGTGCCAGCAGCCCCTGGGACCTCGCCAACGTCCTGACTTTC.

The chain is built from TRBV6-5 and TRBJ2-5; a weak D match, TRBD2 (6 bases). Germline-derived CDR1 and CDR2 are MNHEY and SVGAGI. The CDR3 length is 14 residues. V was cut by 6 bases and J by 4 bases, with 15 bases left in between. CDR3: CASSGLLGGETQYF. The CDR3 nucleotides read TGTGCCAGCAGCGGCCTTTTGGGGGGAGAGACCCAGTACTTC.